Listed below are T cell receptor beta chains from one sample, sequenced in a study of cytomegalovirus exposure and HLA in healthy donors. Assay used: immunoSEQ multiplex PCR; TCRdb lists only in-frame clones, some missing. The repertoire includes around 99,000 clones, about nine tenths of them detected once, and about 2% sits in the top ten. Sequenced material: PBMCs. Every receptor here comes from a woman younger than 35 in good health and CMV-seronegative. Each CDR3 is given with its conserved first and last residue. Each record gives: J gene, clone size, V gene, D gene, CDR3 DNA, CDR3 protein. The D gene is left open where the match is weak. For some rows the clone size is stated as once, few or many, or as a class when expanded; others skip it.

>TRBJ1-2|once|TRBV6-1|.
TGTGCCAGCAGTGAACCCAGGGCCAACTATGGCTACACCTTC
CASSEPRANYGYTF
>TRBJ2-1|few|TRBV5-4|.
TGTGCCAGCAGCTCGGAACTAAACTCCTACAATGAGCAGTTCTTC
CASSSELNSYNEQFF
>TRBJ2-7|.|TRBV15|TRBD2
TGTGCCACCAGCAGAATACTAGCGGGAGAGTACGAGCAGTACTTC
CATSRILAGEYEQYF
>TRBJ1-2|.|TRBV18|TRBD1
TGTGCCAGCTCAGAAAATACAGGGGGACCTGGCTACACCTTC
CASSENTGGPGYTF
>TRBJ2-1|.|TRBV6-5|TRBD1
TGTGCCAGCAGTAGACAGGGGACGATTGATGAGCAGTTCTTC
CASSRQGTIDEQFF
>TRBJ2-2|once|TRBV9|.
TGTGCCAGCAGCGTAAGGGAGAACAGGGAAGCCGGGGAGCTGTTTTTT
CASSVRENREAGELFF
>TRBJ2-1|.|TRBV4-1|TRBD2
TGCGCCAGCAGCCAAGATGAGCCTTCGAGAGCGGGAGGCACCAATGAGCAGTTCTTC
CASSQDEPSRAGGTNEQFF
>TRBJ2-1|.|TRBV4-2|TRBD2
TGTGCCAGCAGCCTAGTTAGCGGGGGGGCCTATGGACGGAATGAGCAGTTCTTC
CASSLVSGGAYGRNEQFF
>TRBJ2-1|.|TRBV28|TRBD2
TGTGCCAGCAGTTCACCGGGACTAGCGGGGGAACCGAAGGGCTACAATGAGCAGTTCTTC
CASSSPGLAGEPKGYNEQFF
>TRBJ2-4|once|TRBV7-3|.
TGTGCCAGCAGCCCCGAGGCGGCCAAAAACATTCAGTACTTC
CASSPEAAKNIQYF
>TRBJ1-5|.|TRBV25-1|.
TGTGCCAGCAGTGAAGGCAGCGAAAATCAGCCCCAGCATTTT
CASSEGSENQPQHF
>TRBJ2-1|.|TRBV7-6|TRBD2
TGTGCCAGCAGCTTAGCGCGAGGACTAGCGGACCACAATGAGCAGTTCTTC
CASSLARGLADHNEQFF
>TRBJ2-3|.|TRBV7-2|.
TGTGCCAGCAGTCTTATGCTAATCGTAGATACGCAGTATTTT
CASSLMLIVDTQYF
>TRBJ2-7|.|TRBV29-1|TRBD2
TGCAGCGTTGAAGGTTTCTTGGAGCGGGAGTCCTACGAGCAGTACTTC
CSVEGFLERESYEQYF
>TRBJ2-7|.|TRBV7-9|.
TGTGCCAGCAGCTTAGACGCTAACTCCTACGAGCAGTACTTC
CASSLDANSYEQYF
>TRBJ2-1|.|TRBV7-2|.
TGTGCCGGAAGACAAACCTCCATCCCCGAGCAGTTCTTC
CAGRQTSIPEQFF
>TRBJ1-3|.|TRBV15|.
TGTGCCACCAGAAGGACAGTATTTGGAAACACCATATATTTT
CATRRTVFGNTIYF
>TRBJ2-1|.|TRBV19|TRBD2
TGTGCCAGTAGTATAGATTGGACTAGCGTGTACAATGAGCAGTTCTTC
CASSIDWTSVYNEQFF
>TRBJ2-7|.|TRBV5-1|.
TGCGCCAGCAGCTTGACTCCCGAGACCTACGAGCAGTACTTC
CASSLTPETYEQYF
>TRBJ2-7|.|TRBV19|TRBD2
TGTGCCAGTAGTATTGGGACTAGCTACGAGCAGTACTTC
CASSIGTSYEQYF
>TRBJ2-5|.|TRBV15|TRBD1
TGTGCCACCAGCAGAGACCGGGACAGGGGGCAAGAGACCCAGTACTTC
CATSRDRDRGQETQYF
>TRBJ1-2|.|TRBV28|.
TGTGCCAGCAGCCTCGCTCGGGTGAGGAACTATGGCTACACCTTC
CASSLARVRNYGYTF
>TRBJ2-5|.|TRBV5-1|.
TGCGCCAGCAGCTTCGGGGAAGAGACCCAGTACTTC
CASSFGEETQYF
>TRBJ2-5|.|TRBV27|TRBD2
TGTGCCAGCAGTCCGACCTCCAATAGACTAGCGGGGGGACGGGAGACCCAGTACTTC
CASSPTSNRLAGGRETQYF
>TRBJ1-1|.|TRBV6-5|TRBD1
TGTGCCAGCAGTTACTCGAGCAGGGGGCGGGCTGAAGCTTTCTTT
CASSYSSRGRAEAFF
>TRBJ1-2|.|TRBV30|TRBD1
TGTGCCTGGAGTGCCTACAGGGGTAGTTTCGGCTACACCTTC
CAWSAYRGSFGYTF
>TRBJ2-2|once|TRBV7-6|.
TGTGCCAGCAGCCTAAGCACCGGGGAGCTGTTTTTT
CASSLSTGELFF
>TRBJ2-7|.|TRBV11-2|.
TGTGCCAGCAGCCTTGTAACGGGGACCTACGAGCAGTACTTC
CASSLVTGTYEQYF
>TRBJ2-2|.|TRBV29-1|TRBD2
TGCAGCGTTGCTGGGGCCGGGGGGGCCACCGGGGAGCTGTTTTTT
CSVAGAGGATGELFF
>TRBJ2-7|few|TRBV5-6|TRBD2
TGTGCCAGCAGCTTGTCGGTCCAGGAGGGAGGGACCTTC
CASSLSVQEGGTF
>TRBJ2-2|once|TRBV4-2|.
TGTGCCAGCAGCCAAGACTCGGGCACCGGGGAGCTGTTTTTT
CASSQDSGTGELFF
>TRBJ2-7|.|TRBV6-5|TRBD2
TGTGCCAGCAGTTACGACGGGAGGAGCTCCTACGAGCAGTACTTC
CASSYDGRSSYEQYF
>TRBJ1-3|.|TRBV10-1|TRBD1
TGCGCCAGCAGTGAGTCAGGGGACAGGGGGCGATGGGGAGGAAACACCATATATTTT
CASSESGDRGRWGGNTIYF
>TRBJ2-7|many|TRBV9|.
TGTGCCAGCAGCTCCGACGGGTACGAGCAGTACTTC
CASSSDGYEQYF
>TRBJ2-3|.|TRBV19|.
TGTGCCAGTTTCGACCGCAGGAATACGCAGTATTTT
CASFDRRNTQYF
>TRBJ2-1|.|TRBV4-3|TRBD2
TGCGCCAGCAGCCAAGATCCTAGCGGCCAAGGGGTGGATGAGCAGTTCTTC
CASSQDPSGQGVDEQFF
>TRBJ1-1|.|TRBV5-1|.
TGCGCCAGCAGGGTCGGGAACACTGAAGCTTTCTTT
CASRVGNTEAFF
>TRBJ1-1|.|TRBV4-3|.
TGCGCCAGCAGCCAAGAGAGGCGGAAAGGTCCACCGGTCACTGAAGCTTTCTTT
CASSQERRKGPPVTEAFF
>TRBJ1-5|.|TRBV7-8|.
TGTGCCAGCAGCGTTTTTACCGGGGGCAATCAGCCCCAGCATTTT
CASSVFTGGNQPQHF
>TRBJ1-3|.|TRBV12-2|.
TGTGCAAGTCGCCTCGCCCCACCGGGGACAGGGGCTGGAAACACCATATATTTT
CASRLAPPGTGAGNTIYF
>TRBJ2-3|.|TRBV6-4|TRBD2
TGTGCCAGCAGCCCGGGACTAGCGTCAGATACGCAGTATTTT
CASSPGLASDTQYF
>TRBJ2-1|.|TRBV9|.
TGTGCCAGCAGCGTAGAGGGGCAGATGGGGAATGAGCAGTTCTTC
CASSVEGQMGNEQFF
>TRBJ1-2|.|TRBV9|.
TGTGCCAGCAGCGTAGGTATCGGACAGACGACTGATAACTATGGCTACACCTTC
CASSVGIGQTTDNYGYTF
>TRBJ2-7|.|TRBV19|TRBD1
TGTGCCAGTAGCCCAGGAGTTAGAATCGGGACAGGGGTTGATGAGCAGTACTTC
CASSPGVRIGTGVDEQYF
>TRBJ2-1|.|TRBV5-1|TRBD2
TGCGCCAGCAGCCATAGCGGGAACTCCAACAATGAGCAGTTCTTC
CASSHSGNSNNEQFF
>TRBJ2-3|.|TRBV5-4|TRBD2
TGTGCCAGCAGCCCCCCGGGGACTAGCGGAGATACGCAGTATTTT
CASSPPGTSGDTQYF
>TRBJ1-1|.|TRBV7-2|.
TGTGCCAGCAGCGTATTAGGGGTTGGGTCCACTGAAGCTTTCTTT
CASSVLGVGSTEAFF
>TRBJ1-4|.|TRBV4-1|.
TGCGCCAGCAGCCAAGAATGGATCGGGGATGAAAAACTGTTTTTT
CASSQEWIGDEKLFF
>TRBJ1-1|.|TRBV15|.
TGTGCCACCAGCAGAGACCGGTACACTGAAGCTTTCTTT
CATSRDRYTEAFF
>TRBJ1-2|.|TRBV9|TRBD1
TGTGCCAGCCGGCCAGACAGGGGTCTCAACTATGGCTACACCTTC
CASRPDRGLNYGYTF
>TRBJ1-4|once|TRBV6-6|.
TGTGCCAGCAGTTTGGCGGGGGCAACTAATGAAAAACTGTTTTTT
CASSLAGATNEKLFF
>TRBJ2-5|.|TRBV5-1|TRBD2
TGCGCCAGCAGCAGAAGCGGGGGGGCCTTTTCGGAGACCCAGTACTTC
CASSRSGGAFSETQYF
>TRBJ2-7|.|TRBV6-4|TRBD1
TGTGCCAGCAGACTCGGCCTAGGGACAGTCCTCTTGGAGCAGTACTTC
CASRLGLGTVLLEQYF
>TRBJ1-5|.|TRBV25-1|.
TGTGCCATCCCTCCGGGCCCGGGGGGTTTTCGCGGCAATCAGCCCCAGCATTTT
CAIPPGPGGFRGNQPQHF